This T cell receptor (beta chain) was retrieved from a study of blood T cell repertoires in COVID-19. Study information: Sample material is recorded as cDNA or gDNA derived from T cells, B-cell-depleted T cells, or PBMCs.

CDR3 length equals 13 residues. V shed 4 bases and J shed 6 bases, with 10 bases lying between them. CDR1 and CDR2 from the germline V gene are LNHDA and SQIVND (reference sequence). Authors' methods: Amplifying reference gene primers gave estimates of nucleated cell counts. Clones were sequenced by immunoSEQ multiplex PCR, and TCRdb holds only the in-frame ones, with some missing. V, J and clone size reflect that table, while D and trimming were determined from the DNA. Of 210,000 or so clones listed, approximately 81% are singletons. This clonotype was sampled from an elderly woman with acute or convalescent COVID-19. This chain joins TRBV19 and TRBJ1-5; D is unresolved. Sequenced material: peripheral blood. The CDR3: CASSTHLTQPQHF. The DNA of the CDR3 is TGTGCCAGTAGTACGCACCTAACTCAGCCCCAGCATTTT.